This is a list of T cell receptor beta chains from one sample in a study of blood T cell repertoires in COVID-19. Measured with immunoSEQ multiplex PCR; TCRdb has only the in-frame clones, and not every one. The sample shows about 75,000 clones, roughly 82% of them seen only once. The sequenced sample was peripheral blood. The receptors stem from a woman aged 45 to 65 with acute or convalescent COVID-19. Both conserved end residues are part of each CDR3. D genes are given only for firm matches. Clone size is given for some rows only: seen once, a few or many times, or a class if the clone is expanded.

>NA|NA|TRBJ2-7|TRBV9
CASSDTGTPWDEQYF
TGTGCCAGCAGCGATACCGGGACACCTTGGGACGAGCAGTACTTC
>NA|NA|TRBJ2-7|TRBV6-1
CASSDGRSWRVSYEQYF
TGTGCCAGCAGTGACGGTCGCAGTTGGCGGGTCTCCTACGAGCAGTACTTC
>NA|TRBD2|TRBJ2-3|TRBV10-3
CAISVASGRGTDTQYF
TGTGCCATCAGTGTCGCCAGCGGGAGAGGAACAGATACGCAGTATTTT
>NA|NA|TRBJ2-7|TRBV27
CASSLSSGGMRSTEQYF
TGTGCCAGCAGTTTATCTTCCGGGGGAATGAGGTCGACGGAGCAGTACTTC
>NA|TRBD2|TRBJ2-7|TRBV28
CASSLPGLAEAYEQHF
TGTGCCAGCAGTTTGCCCGGACTAGCGGAAGCCTACGAGCAGCACTTC
>NA|TRBD1|TRBJ1-3|TRBV7-6
CASSPRPTGGLENTIYF
TGTGCCAGCAGCCCCAGGCCGACAGGGGGCCTGGAAAACACCATATATTTT
>few|TRBD1|TRBJ2-3|TRBV5-4
CASSPRDRGTDTQYF
TGTGCCAGCAGCCCTCGGGACAGGGGAACAGATACGCAGTATTTT
>few|NA|TRBJ1-1|TRBV23-1
CASSPQEETEAFF
TGCGCCAGCAGTCCCCAAGAGGAGACTGAAGCTTTCTTT
>NA|TRBD2|TRBJ2-2|TRBV7-7
CASSSRGGTNTGELFF
TGTGCCAGCAGCTCCCGCGGGGGGACAAACACCGGGGAGCTGTTTTTT
>NA|TRBD2|TRBJ2-2|TRBV6-6
CASRRETGELFF
TGTGCCAGCAGGCGGGAGACCGGGGAGCTGTTTTTT
>once|TRBD2|TRBJ2-5|TRBV19
CASSSGLAGASRGETQYF
TGTGCCAGTAGTTCGGGACTAGCGGGGGCCTCGAGGGGGGAGACCCAGTACTTC
>NA|NA|TRBJ1-1|TRBV10-3
CAISGEGGMTEAFF
TGTGCCATCAGTGGGGAGGGAGGGATGACTGAAGCTTTCTTT
>NA|NA|TRBJ1-5|TRBV19
CASRGTDSKSNQPQHF
TGTGCCAGTAGGGGAACCGACAGTAAAAGCAATCAGCCCCAGCATTTT
>NA|TRBD1|TRBJ1-1|TRBV19
CASIRGISEAFF
TGTGCCAGCATCAGGGGGATCTCTGAAGCTTTCTTT